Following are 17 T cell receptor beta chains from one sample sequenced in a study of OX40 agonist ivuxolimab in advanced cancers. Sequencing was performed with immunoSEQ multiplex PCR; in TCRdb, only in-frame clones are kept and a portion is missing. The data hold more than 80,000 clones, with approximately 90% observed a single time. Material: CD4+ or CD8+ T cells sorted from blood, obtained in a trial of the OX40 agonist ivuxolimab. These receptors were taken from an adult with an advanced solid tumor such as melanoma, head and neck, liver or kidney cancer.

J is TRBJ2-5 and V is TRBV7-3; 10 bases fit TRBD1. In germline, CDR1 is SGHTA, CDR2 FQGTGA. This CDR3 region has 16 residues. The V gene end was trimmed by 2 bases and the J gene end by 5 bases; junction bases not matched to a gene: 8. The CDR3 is CASSLRGTGVGETQYF. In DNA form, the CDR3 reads TGTGCCAGCAGCTTACGTGGGACAGGGGTCGGGGAGACCCAGTACTTC.

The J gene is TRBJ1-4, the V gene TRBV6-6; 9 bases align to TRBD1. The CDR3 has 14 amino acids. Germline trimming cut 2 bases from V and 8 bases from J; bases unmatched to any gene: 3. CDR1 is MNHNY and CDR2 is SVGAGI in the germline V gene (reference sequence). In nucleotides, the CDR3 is TGTGCCAGCAGTTACGGGACAGGGAGGGAAAAACTGTTTTTT. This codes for CASSYGTGREKLFF.

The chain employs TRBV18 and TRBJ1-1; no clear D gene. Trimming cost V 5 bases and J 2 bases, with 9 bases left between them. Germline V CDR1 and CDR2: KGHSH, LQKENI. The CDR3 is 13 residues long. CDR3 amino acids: CASSSGFNTEAFF. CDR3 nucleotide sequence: TGTGCCAGCTCATCGGGATTTAACACTGAAGCTTTCTTT.

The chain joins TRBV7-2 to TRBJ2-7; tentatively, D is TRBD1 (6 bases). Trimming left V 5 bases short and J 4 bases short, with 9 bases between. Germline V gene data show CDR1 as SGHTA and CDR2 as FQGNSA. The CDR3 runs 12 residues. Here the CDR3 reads CASSQDRYEQYF. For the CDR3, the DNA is TGTGCCAGCAGCCAAGACAGGTACGAGCAGTACTTC.

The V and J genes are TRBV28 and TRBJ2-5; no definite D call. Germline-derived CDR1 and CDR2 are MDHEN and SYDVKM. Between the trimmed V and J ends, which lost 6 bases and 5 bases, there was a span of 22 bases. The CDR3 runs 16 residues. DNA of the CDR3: TGTGCCAGCAGCACGAATGGCCCACTGGGGTGGGAGACCCAGTACTTC. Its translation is CASSTNGPLGWETQYF. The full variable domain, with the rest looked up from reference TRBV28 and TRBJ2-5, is DVKVTQSSRYLVKRTGEKVFLECVQDMDHENMFWYRQDPGLGLRLIYFSYDVKMKEKGDIPEGYSVSREKKERFSLILESASTNQTSMYLCASSTNGPLGWETQYFGPGTRLLVL.

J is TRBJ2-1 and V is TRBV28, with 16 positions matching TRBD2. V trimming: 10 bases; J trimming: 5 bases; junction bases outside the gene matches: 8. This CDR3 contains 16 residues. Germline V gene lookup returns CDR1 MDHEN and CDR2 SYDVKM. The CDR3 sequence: CAILGTSGGANNEQFF. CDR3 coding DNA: TGTGCCATCCTTGGGACTAGCGGGGGGGCAAACAATGAGCAGTTCTTC.

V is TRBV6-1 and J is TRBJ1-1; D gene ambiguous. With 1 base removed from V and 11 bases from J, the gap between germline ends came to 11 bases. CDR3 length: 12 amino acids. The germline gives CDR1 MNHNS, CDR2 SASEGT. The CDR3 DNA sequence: TGTGCCAGCAGTGAAGTGGGGAGGGAGGCTTTCTTT. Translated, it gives CASSEVGREAFF.

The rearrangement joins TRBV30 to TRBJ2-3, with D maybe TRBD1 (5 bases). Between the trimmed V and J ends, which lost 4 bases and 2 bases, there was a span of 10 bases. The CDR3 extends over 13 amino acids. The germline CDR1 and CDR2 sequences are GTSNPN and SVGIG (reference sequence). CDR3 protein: CAWTIQATDTQYF. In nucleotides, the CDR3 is TGTGCCTGGACCATACAGGCCACAGATACGCAGTATTTT.

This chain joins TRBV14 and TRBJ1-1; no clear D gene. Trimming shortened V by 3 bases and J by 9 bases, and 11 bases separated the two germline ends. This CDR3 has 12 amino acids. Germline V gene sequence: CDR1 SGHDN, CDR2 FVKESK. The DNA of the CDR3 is TGTGCCAGCAGCCATGGCAGAGCGAAAGCTTTCTTT. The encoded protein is CASSHGRAKAFF.

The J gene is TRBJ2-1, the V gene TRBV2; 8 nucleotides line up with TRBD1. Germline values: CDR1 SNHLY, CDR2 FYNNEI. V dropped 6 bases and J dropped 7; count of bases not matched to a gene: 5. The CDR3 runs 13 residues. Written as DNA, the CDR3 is TGTGCCAGCAGCGGACAGGGTGGAAATGAGCAGTTCTTC. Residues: CASSGQGGNEQFF.

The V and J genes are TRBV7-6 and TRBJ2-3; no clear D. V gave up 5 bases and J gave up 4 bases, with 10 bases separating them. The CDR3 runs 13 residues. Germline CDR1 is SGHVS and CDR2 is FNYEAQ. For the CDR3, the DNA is TGTGCCAGCAGCCAGAATCCCCCAGATACGCAGTATTTT. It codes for CASSQNPPDTQYF.

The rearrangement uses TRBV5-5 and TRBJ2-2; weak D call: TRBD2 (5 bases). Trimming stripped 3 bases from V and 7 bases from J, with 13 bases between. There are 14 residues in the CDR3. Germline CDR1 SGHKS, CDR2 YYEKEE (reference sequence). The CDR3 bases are TGTGCCAGCAGCTGGGGTTCCCGGGGCGGGGAGCTGTTTTTT. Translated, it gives CASSWGSRGGELFF. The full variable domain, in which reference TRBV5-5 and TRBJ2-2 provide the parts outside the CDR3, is DAGVTQSPTHLIKTRGQQVTLRCSPISGHKSVSWYQQVLGQGPQFIFQYYEKEERGRGNFPDRFSARQFPNYSSELNVNALLLGDSALYLCASSWGSRGGELFFGEGSRLTVL.

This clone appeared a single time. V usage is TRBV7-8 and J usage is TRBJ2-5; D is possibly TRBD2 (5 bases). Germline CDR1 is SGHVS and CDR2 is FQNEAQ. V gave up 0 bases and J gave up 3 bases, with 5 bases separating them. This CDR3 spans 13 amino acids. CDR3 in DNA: TGTGCCAGCAGCTTAGCGAGGGAAGAGACCCAGTACTTC. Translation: CASSLAREETQYF.

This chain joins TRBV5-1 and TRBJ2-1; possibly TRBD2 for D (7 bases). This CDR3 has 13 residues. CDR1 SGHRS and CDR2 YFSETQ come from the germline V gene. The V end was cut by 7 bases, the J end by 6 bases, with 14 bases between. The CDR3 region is CASGKGGPNEQFF. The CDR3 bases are TGCGCCAGCGGGAAGGGGGGGCCCAATGAGCAGTTCTTC.

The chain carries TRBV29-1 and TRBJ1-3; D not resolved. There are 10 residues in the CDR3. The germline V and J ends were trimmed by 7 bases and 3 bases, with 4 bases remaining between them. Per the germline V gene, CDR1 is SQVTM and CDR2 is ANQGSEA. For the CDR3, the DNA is TGCAGCGCCGGTGGAAACACCATATATTTT. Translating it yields CSAGGNTIYF.

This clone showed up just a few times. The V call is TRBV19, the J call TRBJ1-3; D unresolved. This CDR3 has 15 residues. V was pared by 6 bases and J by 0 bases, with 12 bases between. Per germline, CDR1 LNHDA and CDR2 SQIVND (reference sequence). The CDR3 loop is CASRAGDFSGNTIYF. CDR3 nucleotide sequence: TGTGCCAGTAGAGCAGGAGACTTCTCTGGAAACACCATATATTTT.

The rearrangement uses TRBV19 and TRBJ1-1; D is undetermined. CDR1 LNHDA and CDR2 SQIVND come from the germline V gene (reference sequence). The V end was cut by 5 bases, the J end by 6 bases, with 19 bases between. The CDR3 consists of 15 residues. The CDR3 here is CASSPGPVSVAEAFF. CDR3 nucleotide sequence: TGTGCCAGTAGTCCCGGACCAGTTTCGGTGGCTGAAGCTTTCTTT.